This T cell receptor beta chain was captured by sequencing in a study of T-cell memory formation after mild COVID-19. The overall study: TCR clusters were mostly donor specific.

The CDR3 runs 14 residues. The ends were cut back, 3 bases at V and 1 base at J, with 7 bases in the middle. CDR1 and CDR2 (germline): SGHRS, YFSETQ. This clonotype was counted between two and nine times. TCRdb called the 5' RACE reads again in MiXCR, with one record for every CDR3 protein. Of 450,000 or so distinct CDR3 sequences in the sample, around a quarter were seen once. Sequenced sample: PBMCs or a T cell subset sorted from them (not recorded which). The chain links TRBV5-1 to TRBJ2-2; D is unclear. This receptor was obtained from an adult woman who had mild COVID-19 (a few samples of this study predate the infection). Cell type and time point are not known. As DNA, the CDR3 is TGCGCCAGCAGCTCGCAAGAGAACACCGGGGAGCTGTTTTTT. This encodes CASSSQENTGELFF.